Presented here are 13 T cell receptor beta chains from one specimen sequenced in a study of cytomegalovirus exposure and HLA in healthy donors. Researchers ran the PCR with 60 Vbeta and 13 Jbeta primers. The assay was immunoSEQ multiplex PCR, and TCRdb's table has in-frame clones only and misses some. Its clone listing holds approximately 100,000 clones. Material: PBMCs. The receptor set was obtained from a man in his forties or fifties in good health and CMV-seronegative.

The V call is TRBV15, the J call TRBJ1-3; tentative D call: TRBD1 (5 bases). This CDR3 region has 16 residues. The germline V and J ends were trimmed by 0 bases and 8 bases, with 17 bases remaining between them. Per the germline V gene, CDR1 is LNHNV and CDR2 is YYDKDF (reference sequence). CDR3 in DNA: TGTGCCACCAGCAGAGATAGGGGCCTTATCGGAGACACCATATATTTT. Residues: CATSRDRGLIGDTIYF.

The chain couples TRBV7-8 to TRBJ1-5, with 7 nucleotides matching TRBD1. The CDR3 runs 16 residues. The germline CDR1 and CDR2 sequences are SGHVS and FQNEAQ. Losses at the gene ends were 4 bases for V and 4 bases for J; bases not matched to a gene: 10. CDR3 amino acids: CASSSRQGQGNQPQHF. The CDR3 DNA is TGTGCCAGCAGCTCTCGACAGGGTCAGGGGAATCAGCCCCAGCATTTT.

The chain carries TRBV5-5 and TRBJ2-7; tentative D call: TRBD1 (5 bases). Germline V gene lookup returns CDR1 SGHKS and CDR2 YYEKEE (reference sequence). Trimming stripped 8 bases from V and 6 bases from J, with 21 bases between. This CDR3 region has 14 residues. The CDR3 coding sequence is TGTGCCAGTTCGGTGGGTCAGGGTCTCGTCGAGCAGTACTTC. The encoded protein is CASSVGQGLVEQYF.

J is TRBJ2-5 and V is TRBV6-5; D is unclear. Near its end, the DNA agrees better with TRBJ2-7, so the J call may be wrong. The CDR3 totals 15 residues. The germline V gene encodes CDR1 MNHEY and CDR2 SVGAGI. The CDR3 region is CASSYLGTVTYEQYF. In DNA, the CDR3 is TGTGCCAGCAGTTACCTAGGAACGGTTACCTACGAGCAGTACTTC.

The chain has TRBV30 and TRBJ1-1; no clear D gene. This CDR3 comprises 11 residues. Germline V lookup: CDR1 GTSNPN, CDR2 SVGIG (reference sequence). V lost 3 bases and J 10 bases, leaving 12 bases between the germline ends. The CDR3 sequence: CAWRAEGGAFF. CDR3 in DNA: TGTGCCTGGAGGGCGGAGGGAGGAGCTTTCTTT.

This chain joins TRBV5-6 and TRBJ1-2, with 7 positions matching TRBD1. CDR1 is SGHDT and CDR2 is YYEEEE in the germline V gene. The V and J ends lost 0 bases and 3 bases, in that order; junction bases with no gene match: 2. The CDR3 is made up of 14 amino acids. The CDR3 region is CASSLEQGDYGYTF. CDR3 in DNA: TGTGCCAGCAGCTTGGAGCAGGGGGACTATGGCTACACCTTC.

The chain employs TRBV29-1 and TRBJ1-2, with 10 bases lining up with TRBD1. The CDR3 is 12 residues long. J was trimmed by 8 bases and V by 7 bases; bases with no gene match: 7. In germline, CDR1 is SQVTM, CDR2 ANQGSEA. The CDR3 sequence is CSAGTGEGGYTF. The CDR3 DNA is TGCAGCGCGGGGACAGGGGAAGGCGGCTACACCTTC.

The chain uses TRBV15 and TRBJ2-2; D remains ambiguous. V dropped 0 bases and J dropped 7 bases, with 12 bases sitting between them. The CDR3 spans 15 residues. Germline CDR1 reads LNHNV; CDR2 reads YYDKDF (reference sequence). CDR3 residues: CATSRDFTALGELFF. The CDR3 DNA is TGTGCCACCAGCAGAGATTTCACAGCCCTCGGGGAGCTGTTTTTT.

This chain joins TRBV27 and TRBJ1-6; TRBD1 might be the D (6 bases). Trimming left V 7 bases short and J 7 bases short, with 14 bases between. Germline V gene lookup returns CDR1 MNHEY and CDR2 SMNVEV (reference sequence). This CDR3 contains 14 residues. CDR3 amino acids: CASNPTGVNSPLHF. The CDR3, as DNA: TGTGCCAGCAATCCGACAGGCGTCAATTCACCCCTCCACTTT.

The chain couples TRBV5-6 to TRBJ1-2; D call uncertain. Germline loops: CDR1 SGHDT, CDR2 YYEEEE. The V end lost 2 bases, the J end lost 0 bases, and 14 bases lay between the germline ends. The CDR3 is 16 amino acids. The CDR3: CASSLTGDYPNYGYTF. The CDR3 coding sequence is TGTGCCAGCAGCTTAACCGGGGATTACCCTAACTATGGCTACACCTTC.

The gene calls are TRBV10-3 and TRBJ1-4, with 8 bases that match TRBD1. This CDR3 comprises 15 residues. V lost 5 bases, J lost 2 bases, and 4 bases stayed unmatched. The germline CDR1 and CDR2 sequences are ENHRY and SYGVKD. The CDR3 here is CAISMTGATNEKLFF. CDR3 sequence (DNA): TGTGCCATCAGTATGACAGGGGCCACTAATGAAAAACTGTTTTTT.

The chain uses TRBV5-4 and TRBJ2-1, with D tentatively TRBD1 (5 bases). This CDR3 is built from 15 residues. Trimming took 3 bases from V and 0 from J, leaving 10 bases between them. Germline assignment: CDR1 SGHNT and CDR2 YYREEE (reference sequence). CDR3 bases: TGTGCCAGCAGCTCCGCTAGGGGCTCCTACAATGAGCAGTTCTTC. Protein sequence: CASSSARGSYNEQFF.

Here the CDR3 reads CASSQDVSYNTEAFF. DNA of the CDR3: TGCGCCAGCAGCCAAGATGTGAGTTACAACACTGAAGCTTTCTTT. The gene calls are TRBV4-3 and TRBJ1-1; no definite D call. Deletions cut 0 bases from V and 2 bases from J, with 10 bases between. Germline assignment: CDR1 LGHNA and CDR2 YSLEER. There are 15 residues in the CDR3.